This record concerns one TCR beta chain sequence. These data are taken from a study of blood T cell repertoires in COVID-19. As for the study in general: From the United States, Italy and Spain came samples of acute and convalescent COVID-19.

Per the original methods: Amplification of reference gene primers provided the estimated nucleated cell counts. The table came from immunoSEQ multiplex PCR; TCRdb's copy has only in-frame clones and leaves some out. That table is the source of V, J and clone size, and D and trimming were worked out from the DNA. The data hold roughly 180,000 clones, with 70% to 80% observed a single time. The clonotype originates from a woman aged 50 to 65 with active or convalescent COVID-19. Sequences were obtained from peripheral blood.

The CDR3, as DNA: TGTGCCAGCAGTGGCTTCACAGGGGCGAACACTGAAGCTTTCTTT. As protein: CASSGFTGANTEAFF. The chain employs TRBV25-1 and TRBJ1-1; 7 bases are a match to TRBD1. CDR3 length: 15 residues. The ends lost 4 bases at V and 1 base at J; junction bases unmatched: 6. Per germline, CDR1 MGHDK and CDR2 SYGVNS.